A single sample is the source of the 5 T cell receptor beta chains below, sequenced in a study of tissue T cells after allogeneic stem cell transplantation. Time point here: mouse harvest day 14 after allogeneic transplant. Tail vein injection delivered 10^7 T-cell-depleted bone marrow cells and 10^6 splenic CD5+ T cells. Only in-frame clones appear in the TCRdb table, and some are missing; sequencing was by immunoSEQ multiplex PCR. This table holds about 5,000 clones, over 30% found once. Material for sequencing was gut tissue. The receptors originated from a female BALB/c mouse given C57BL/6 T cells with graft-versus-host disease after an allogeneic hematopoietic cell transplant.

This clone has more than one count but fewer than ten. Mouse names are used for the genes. CDR3 residues: CASSLTNNQAPLF. Incomplete CDR3 DNA: TGTGCAAGCAGCTTGACAAACAACCAGGCTCCGCTT. The chain employs TRBV16 and TRBJ1-5; no firm D call. The CDR3 is cut off 1 residue early in the read; its end comes from the germline J gene. The CDR3 is 13 residues long. V was trimmed by 3 bases and J by 1 base, leaving 4 bases between them. Per the germline V gene, CDR1 is SGHSA and CDR2 is FRNQAP.

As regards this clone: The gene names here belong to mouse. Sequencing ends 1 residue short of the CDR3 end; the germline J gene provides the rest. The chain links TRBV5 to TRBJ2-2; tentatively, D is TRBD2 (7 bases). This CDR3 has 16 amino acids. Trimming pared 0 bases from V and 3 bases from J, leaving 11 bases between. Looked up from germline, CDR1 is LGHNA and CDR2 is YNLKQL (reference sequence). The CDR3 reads CASSQDRGADTGQLYF. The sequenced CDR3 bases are TGTGCCAGCAGCCAAGATAGGGGGGCGGACACCGGGCAGCTCTAC.

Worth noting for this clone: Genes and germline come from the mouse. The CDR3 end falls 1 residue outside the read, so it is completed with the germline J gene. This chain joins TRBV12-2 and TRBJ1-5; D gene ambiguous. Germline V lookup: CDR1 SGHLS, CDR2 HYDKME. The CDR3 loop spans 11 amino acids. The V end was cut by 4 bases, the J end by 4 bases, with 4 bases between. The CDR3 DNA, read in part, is TGTGCCAGCTCACAGAACCAGGCTCCGCTT. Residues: CASSQNQAPL. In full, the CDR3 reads CASSQNQAPLF.

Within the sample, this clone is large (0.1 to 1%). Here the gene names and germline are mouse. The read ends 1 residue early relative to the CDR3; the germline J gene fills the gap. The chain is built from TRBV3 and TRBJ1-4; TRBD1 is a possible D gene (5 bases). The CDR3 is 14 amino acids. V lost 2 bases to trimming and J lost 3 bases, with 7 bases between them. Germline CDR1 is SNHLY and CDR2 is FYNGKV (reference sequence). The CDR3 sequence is CASSLWTPNERLFF. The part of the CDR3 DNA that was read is TGTGCCAGCAGCTTATGGACACCCAACGAAAGATTATTT.

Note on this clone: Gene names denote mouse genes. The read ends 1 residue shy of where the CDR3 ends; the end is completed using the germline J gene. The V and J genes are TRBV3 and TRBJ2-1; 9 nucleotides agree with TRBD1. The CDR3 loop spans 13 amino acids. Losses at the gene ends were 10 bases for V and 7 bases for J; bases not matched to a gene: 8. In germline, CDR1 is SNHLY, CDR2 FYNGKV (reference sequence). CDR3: CATRDRVGAEQFF. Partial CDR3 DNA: TGTGCCACCAGGGACAGGGTTGGCGCTGAGCAGTTC. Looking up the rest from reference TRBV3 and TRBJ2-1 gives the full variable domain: GPKVLQIPSHQIIDMGQMVTLNCDPVSNHLYFYWYKQILGQQMEFLVNFYNGKVMEKSKLFKDQFSVERPDGSYFTLKIQPTALEDSAVYFCATRDRVGAEQFFGPGTRLTVL.